A single sample is the source of the 10 T cell receptor beta chains below, sequenced in a study of OX40 agonist ivuxolimab in advanced cancers. The table came from immunoSEQ multiplex PCR; TCRdb's copy has only in-frame clones and leaves some out. The data contain about 70,000 clones, more than 80% of them singletons. This specimen consisted of CD4+ or CD8+ T cells sorted from blood, obtained in a trial of the OX40 agonist ivuxolimab. The receptors shown here come from an adult with an advanced solid tumor such as melanoma, head and neck, liver or kidney cancer.

The V and J genes are TRBV5-1 and TRBJ1-3; D ambiguous. Per the germline V gene, CDR1 is SGHRS and CDR2 is YFSETQ. Trimming cost V 2 bases and J 2 bases, with 8 bases left between them. This CDR3 region has 14 residues. CDR3 sequence reads: CASSLEAAGNTIYF. DNA of the CDR3: TGCGCCAGCAGCTTAGAGGCAGCTGGAAACACCATATATTTT.

CDR3 residues: CAWRGTDATNEKLFF. As DNA, the CDR3 is TGTGCCTGGAGGGGGACAGATGCAACTAATGAAAAACTGTTTTTT. The chain recombines TRBV30 with TRBJ1-4, with 7 bases lining up with TRBD1. Germline V CDR1 and CDR2: GTSNPN, SVGIG (reference sequence). V lost 3 bases, J lost 0 bases, and 4 bases stayed unmatched. This CDR3 contains 15 residues.

The V and J genes are TRBV27 and TRBJ2-2; tentative D call: TRBD2 (6 bases). With 6 bases removed from V and 0 bases from J, the gap between germline ends came to 20 bases. The CDR3 loop spans 18 amino acids. Germline-derived CDR1 and CDR2 are MNHEY and SMNVEV (reference sequence). Here the CDR3 reads CASRINPGLGPNTGELFF. The CDR3 region has the DNA TGTGCCAGCAGAATTAACCCGGGACTTGGGCCGAACACCGGGGAGCTGTTTTTT.

This clone was counted only a few times. The chain has TRBV4-2 and TRBJ1-5, with D perhaps matching TRBD1 (5 bases). CDR3 length: 16 amino acids. Per germline, CDR1 LGHNA and CDR2 YNFKEQ. Between the trimmed V and J ends, which lost 0 bases and 3 bases, there was a span of 12 bases. CDR3: CASSQDYRDPNQPQHF. CDR3 DNA sequence: TGTGCCAGCAGCCAAGATTATAGGGACCCCAATCAGCCCCAGCATTTT.

J is TRBJ2-5 and V is TRBV30, with D uncertain. The DNA end favors TRBJ2-7, so the J call may be wrong. The CDR3 extends over 13 amino acids. Germline assignment: CDR1 GTSNPN and CDR2 SVGIG (reference sequence). This CDR3 reads CAWTSPGFYEQYF. The CDR3 DNA sequence: TGTGCCTGGACCAGTCCCGGCTTTTACGAGCAGTACTTC.

The V call is TRBV11-2, the J call TRBJ1-6; D not certain. The CDR3 totals 13 residues. V lost 1 base and J 5 bases, leaving 3 bases between the germline ends. Germline CDR1 reads SGHAT; CDR2 reads FQNNGV. The chain's CDR3 is CASSLADNSPLHF. The CDR3 DNA reads TGTGCCAGCAGCTTAGCCGATAATTCACCCCTCCACTTT.

This clone occurred once. This chain connects TRBV9 to TRBJ2-3; D may be TRBD2 (6 bases). This CDR3 has 17 residues. V was shortened by 4 bases and J by 2 bases, with 20 bases between the two germline ends. Germline CDR1 SGDLS, CDR2 YYNGEE. This CDR3 reads CASSPLGGTLLTDTQYF. The CDR3 region has the DNA TGTGCCAGCAGCCCCCTCGGCGGGACTCTACTCACAGATACGCAGTATTTT.

The chain employs TRBV5-1 and TRBJ2-7; D is possibly TRBD2 (7 bases). Trimming pared 1 base from V and 2 bases from J, leaving 19 bases between. The CDR3 has 17 residues. In germline, CDR1 is SGHRS, CDR2 YFSETQ. CDR3: CASSLNTPFGGPYEQYF. The CDR3, as DNA: TGCGCCAGCAGCTTGAATACCCCCTTCGGGGGGCCCTACGAGCAGTACTTC.

The rearrangement joins TRBV7-9 to TRBJ2-1, with TRBD2 matching over 8 bases. CDR3 length equals 14 residues. Germline V gene data show CDR1 as SEHNR and CDR2 as FQNEAQ (reference sequence). Losses at the gene ends were 3 bases for V and 6 bases for J; bases not matched to a gene: 4. The CDR3 DNA is TGTGCCAGCAGCTTCGGCGGGGGGCGCAATGAGCAGTTCTTC. As protein: CASSFGGGRNEQFF. Filled out from reference TRBV7-9 and TRBJ2-1, the complete variable domain reads DTGVSQNPRHKITKRGQNVTFRCDPISEHNRLYWYRQTLGQGPEFLTYFQNEAQLEKSRLLSDRFSAERPKGSFSTLEIQRTEQGDSAMYLCASSFGGGRNEQFFGPGTRLTVL.

On this clone: Other DNA sequences from this sample encode an identical CDR3 as well. The chain employs TRBV18 and TRBJ1-1, with D possibly being TRBD1 (6 bases). The CDR3 spans 14 residues. The germline V and J ends were trimmed by 6 bases and 4 bases, with 15 bases remaining between them. CDR1 is KGHSH, CDR2 LQKENI, per germline. CDR3 sequence: CASSPLGGGTEAFF. The CDR3 bases are TGTGCCAGCTCGCCTCTCGGAGGGGGCACTGAAGCTTTCTTT.